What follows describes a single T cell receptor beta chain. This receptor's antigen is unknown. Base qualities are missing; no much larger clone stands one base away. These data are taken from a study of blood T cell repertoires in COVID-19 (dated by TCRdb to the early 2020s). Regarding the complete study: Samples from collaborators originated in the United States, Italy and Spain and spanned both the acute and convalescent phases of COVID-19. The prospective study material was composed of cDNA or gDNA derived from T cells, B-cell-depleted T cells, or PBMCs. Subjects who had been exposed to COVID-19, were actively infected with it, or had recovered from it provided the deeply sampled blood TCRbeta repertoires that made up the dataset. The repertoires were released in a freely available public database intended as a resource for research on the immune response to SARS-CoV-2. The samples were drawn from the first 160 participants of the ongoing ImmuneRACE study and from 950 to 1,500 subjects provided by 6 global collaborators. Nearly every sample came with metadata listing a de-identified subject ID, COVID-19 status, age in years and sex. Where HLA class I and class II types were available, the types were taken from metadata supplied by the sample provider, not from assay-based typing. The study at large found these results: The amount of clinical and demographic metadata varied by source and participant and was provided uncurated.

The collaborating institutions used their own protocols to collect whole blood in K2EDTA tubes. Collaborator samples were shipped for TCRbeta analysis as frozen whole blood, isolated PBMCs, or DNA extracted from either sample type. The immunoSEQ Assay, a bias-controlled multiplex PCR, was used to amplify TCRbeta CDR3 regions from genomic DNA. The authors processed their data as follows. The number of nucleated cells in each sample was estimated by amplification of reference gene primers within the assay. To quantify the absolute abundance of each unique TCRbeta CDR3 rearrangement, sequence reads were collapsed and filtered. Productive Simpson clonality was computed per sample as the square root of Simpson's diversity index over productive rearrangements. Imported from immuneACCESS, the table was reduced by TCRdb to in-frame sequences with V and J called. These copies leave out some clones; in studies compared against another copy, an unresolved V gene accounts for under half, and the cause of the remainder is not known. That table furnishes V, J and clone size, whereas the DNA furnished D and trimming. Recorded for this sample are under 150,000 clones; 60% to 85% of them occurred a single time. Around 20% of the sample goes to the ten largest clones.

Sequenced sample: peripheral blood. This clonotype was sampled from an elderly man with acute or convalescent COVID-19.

The DNA is TGTGCCAGCAGCCAGCGGGGGGGCCACGAGACCCAGTACTTC. Translated, this gives CASSQRGGHETQYF. The chain is encoded by TRBV7-9 joined to TRBJ2-5; TRBD2 agrees with 10 junctional bases. Ends trimmed: V by 5 bases, J by 5 bases; bases unmatched to a gene: 5. CDR3 length: 14 amino acids, cysteine to phenylalanine. Just CDR3 DNA is preserved here, 42 bases in frame from base 1. Via the germline V gene (reference sequence), CDR1 is SEHNR and CDR2 FQNEAQ.